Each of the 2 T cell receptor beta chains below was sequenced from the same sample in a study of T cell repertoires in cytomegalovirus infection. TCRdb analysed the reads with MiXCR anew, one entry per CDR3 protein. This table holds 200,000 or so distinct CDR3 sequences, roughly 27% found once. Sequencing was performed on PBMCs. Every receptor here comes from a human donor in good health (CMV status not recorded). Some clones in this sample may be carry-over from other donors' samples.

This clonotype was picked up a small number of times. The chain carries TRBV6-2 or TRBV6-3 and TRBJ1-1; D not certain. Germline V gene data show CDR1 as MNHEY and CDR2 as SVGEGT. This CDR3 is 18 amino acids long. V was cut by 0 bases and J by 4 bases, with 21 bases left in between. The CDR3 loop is CASSYSTVFLSGSTEAFF. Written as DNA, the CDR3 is TGTGCCAGCAGTTACTCGACGGTTTTTCTTTCCGGGAGCACTGAAGCTTTCTTT.

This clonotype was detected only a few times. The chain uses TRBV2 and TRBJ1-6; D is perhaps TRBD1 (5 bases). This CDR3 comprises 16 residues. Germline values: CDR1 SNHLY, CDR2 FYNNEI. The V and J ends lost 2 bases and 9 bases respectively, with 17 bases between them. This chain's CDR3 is CASSEHSSGLGSPLHF. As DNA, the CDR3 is TGTGCCAGCAGTGAACATTCTTCGGGACTGGGTTCACCCCTCCACTTT.